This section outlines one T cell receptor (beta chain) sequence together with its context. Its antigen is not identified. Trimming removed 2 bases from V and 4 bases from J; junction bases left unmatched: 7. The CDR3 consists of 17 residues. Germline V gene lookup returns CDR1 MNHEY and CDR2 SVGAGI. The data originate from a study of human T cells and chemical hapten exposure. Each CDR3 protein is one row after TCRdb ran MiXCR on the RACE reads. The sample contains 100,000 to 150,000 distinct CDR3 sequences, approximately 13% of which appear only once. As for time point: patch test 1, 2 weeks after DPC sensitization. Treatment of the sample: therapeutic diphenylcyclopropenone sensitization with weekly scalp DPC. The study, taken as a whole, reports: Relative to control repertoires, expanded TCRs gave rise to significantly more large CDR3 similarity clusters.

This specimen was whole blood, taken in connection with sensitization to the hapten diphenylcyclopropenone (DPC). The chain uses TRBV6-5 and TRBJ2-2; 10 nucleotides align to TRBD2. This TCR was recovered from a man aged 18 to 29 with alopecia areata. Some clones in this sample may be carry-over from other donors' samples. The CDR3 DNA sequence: TGTGCCAGCAGTTACCCCAGCGGGGGGGCCGGCACCGGGGAGCTGTTTTTT. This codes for CASSYPSGGAGTGELFF.